In its sample, the clone carrying this T cell receptor beta chain was seen many times. TCRdb reprocessed the PCR reads via MiXCR and lists one record per CDR3 protein. In the table there are 40,000 to 45,000 distinct CDR3 sequences, around 21% of which are singletons. The germline V gene encodes CDR1 LNHDA and CDR2 SQIVND (reference sequence). The V gene end was trimmed by 5 bases and the J gene end by 2 bases; junction bases not matched to a gene: 5. This CDR3 is built from 14 residues. This sample was included in a study of molecular identifiers for immune sequencing clone quantification. Naive CD8 sequencing libraries were generated from around 20,000 to 990,000 sorted cells, with 10%, 30% or 50% RNA as input.

Sequenced input: naive CD8+ T cells from blood, with Jurkat cell RNA spiked in. Noted subset: FACS-sorted CD8+CD4-CCR7+CD45RA+ naive T cells. The chain couples TRBV19 to TRBJ2-7, with 8 bases lining up with TRBD1. The receptor was isolated from a human donor in good health. Some libraries in this study had Jurkat cell RNA spiked in. The CDR3 sequence: CASSPRTGTYEQYF. The CDR3 DNA follows: TGTGCCAGTAGTCCCCGGACAGGGACCTACGAGCAGTACTTC.